This T cell receptor beta chain was recovered during a study of OX40 agonist ivuxolimab in advanced cancers. The study in broad terms: Ivuxolimab, which targeted the costimulatory receptor OX40 (CD134), was an agonistic, fully human IgG2 monoclonal antibody. Prior anti-PD-1, anti-PD-L1 or anti-CTLA-4 therapy was permitted, and checkpoint inhibitors had been received by about 36% of dose-escalation patients. Of the 50 or so patients in dose escalation, 19 had hepatocellular carcinoma, some 15 had melanoma, 9 had renal cell carcinoma and 9 had head and neck cancer. The dose-escalation cohort was approximately 83% male with a mean age of around 64 years, ranging from roughly 23 to 90. The purpose of peripheral TCRbeta sequencing was to test whether ivuxolimab changed TCR sequence diversity and led to clonal T-cell expansion. Partial responses occurred in three dose-escalation patients, of whom one had hepatocellular carcinoma and two had cutaneous melanoma. Intravenous ivuxolimab was administered to patients every 2 weeks at six dose levels: 0.01, 0.1, 0.3, 1.5, 3 and 10 mg/kg. The paper reports the monotherapy dose-escalation portion (N ≈ 50 patients) of the phase I ivuxolimab trial. The investigation overall reported the following: Low levels of normalized T-cell clonal expansion were also seen in some patients who did not respond. After ivuxolimab, expanded clones were on average more numerous among CD8+ T cells than among CD4+ T cells. At doses of 0.1 to 3.0 mg/kg, clonal expansion of both CD4+ and CD8+ T cells in blood was seen between baseline and week 6. Partial responders in the 0.1-3.0 mg/kg groups had among the lowest normalized peripheral clonal expansion, especially among CD8+ T cells. The antigen specificity of the peripheral T cells that underwent clonal expansion was not determined.

To sequence the TCRbeta CDR3 region, genomic DNA was isolated from the sorted cells. The immunoSEQ Assay was used to sequence the TCRbeta CDR3 regions. Drawn from immuneACCESS, this table holds only the in-frame rearrangements with V and J called that TCRdb kept. Clones are partly lost; checked studies trace under half to an unresolved V gene and leave the rest unexplained. The sample table shows some 83,000 clones, and 85% to 95% are seen once. Approximately 0.7% of the sample rests with the top ten. Patients with a history of autoimmune disease or receiving systemic immunosuppression were excluded from the trial. Peripheral blood for TCR sequencing was drawn from every dose cohort at baseline, at cycle 4 day 1 and at cycle 7 day 1. The samples were taken from a phase I, first-in-human, multicenter, open-label dose-escalation trial of ivuxolimab. The trial enrolled adults with locally advanced or metastatic head and neck squamous cell, hepatocellular, melanoma or renal cell carcinoma. Before TCR sequencing, CD4+ and CD8+ T cells were separately sorted from peripheral blood.

This clone was found once. It lacks a known antigen. No base quality information exists; no much larger clone differs at one position. Sequences were derived from CD4+ or CD8+ T cells sorted from blood, sampled in a trial of the OX40 agonist ivuxolimab. This receptor was obtained from an adult with an advanced solid tumor such as melanoma, head and neck, liver or kidney cancer.

The sequenced DNA is TGTGCCAGCAAGAAGGACAGTATGAACACTGAAGCTTTCTTT. This encodes CASKKDSMNTEAFF. The sequence links TRBV9 to TRBJ1-1, and TRBD1 may be the D gene, going by 6 matching bases. CDR1 and CDR2, looked up from the germline V gene, are SGDLS and YYNGEE. The CDR3 contains 14 residues, cysteine and phenylalanine counted. The retained sequence is limited to the CDR3, 42 bases, with the frame set at the first base. Trimming removed 6 bases from V and 0 bases from J, leaving 12 bases between the germline ends.